Listed below are T cell receptor beta chains from one sample, sequenced in a study of beta chain features in type 1 diabetes. Method: immunoSEQ multiplex PCR; TCRdb's copy keeps in-frame clones and lacks some. The data contain 110,000 or so clones, 40% of them singletons. The sequencing input was stem cell memory CD4+ T cells from blood. Receptor source: a woman aged 18-29 years in good health. The CDR3 runs from the conserved cysteine through the conserved F or W. The D gene is left open where the match is weak. A row's size may be missing; if present it is once, few, many or a size class.

TRBV30,TRBJ1-2,.,few,CAWSVLKGSYGYTF,TGTGCCTGGAGTGTATTGAAAGGGAGCTATGGCTACACCTTC
TRBV10-2,TRBJ2-7,TRBD2,.,CASRPSGGLSYEQYF,TGCGCCAGCAGACCTAGCGGGGGACTCTCCTACGAGCAGTACTTC
TRBV2,TRBJ2-1,.,.,CASSERWTRGSSYNEQFF,TGTGCCAGCAGTGAACGCTGGACTCGTGGGAGCTCCTACAATGAGCAGTTCTTC
TRBV7-9,TRBJ2-1,TRBD2,.,CASSLRLAGEQQNNEQFF,TGTGCCAGCAGCTTACGCCTAGCGGGAGAACAACAGAACAATGAGCAGTTCTTC
TRBV21-1,TRBJ2-3,.,few,CAKPLRTGPSTDTQYF,TGTGCCAAACCATTGAGGACAGGGCCTAGCACAGATACGCAGTATTTT
TRBV29-1,TRBJ2-7,TRBD2,few,CSGLSGVRGEQYF,TGCAGCGGGCTAAGCGGGGTTCGAGGCGAGCAGTACTTC
TRBV7-9,TRBJ2-5,.,.,CASSLGTYQETQYF,TGTGCCAGCAGCTTAGGGACATACCAAGAGACCCAGTACTTC
TRBV30,TRBJ2-7,TRBD2,few,CAWSREVEQYF,TGTGCCTGGAGCCGGGAGGTCGAGCAGTACTTC
TRBV7-2,TRBJ2-7,TRBD2,.,CASSLAEGLAAYEQYF,TGTGCCAGCAGCTTAGCTGAGGGACTAGCGGCCTACGAGCAGTACTTC
TRBV7-9,TRBJ1-5,.,.,CASSLTSYRESNQPQHF,TGTGCCAGCAGCTTAACGAGCTACAGGGAAAGCAATCAGCCCCAGCATTTT